The subject of this entry is one T cell receptor beta chain. What it recognizes is unknown. Measured with immunoSEQ multiplex PCR; TCRdb has only the in-frame clones, and not every one. The table has some 140,000 clones, 86% seen once. These data originate in a study of cytomegalovirus exposure and HLA in healthy donors. Findings and caveats of the study: The study found most TCR sequences rare, yet found some public TCRs in many donors. In vitro data verified a few CMV-associated chains as specific for CMV antigens.

V gave up 2 bases and J gave up 1 base; unmatched junction bases: 7. The CDR3 is made up of 16 amino acids. Germline V gives CDR1 MNHEY, CDR2 SMNVEV (reference sequence). Specimen: PBMCs. The chain links TRBV27 to TRBJ2-5; TRBD2 agrees at 7 bases. The TCR comes from a man in his late teens or twenties in good health and CMV-seronegative. The CDR3 here is CASSLVAGEIQETQYF. CDR3 DNA: TGTGCCAGCAGTTTAGTGGCGGGGGAAATCCAAGAGACCCAGTACTTC.